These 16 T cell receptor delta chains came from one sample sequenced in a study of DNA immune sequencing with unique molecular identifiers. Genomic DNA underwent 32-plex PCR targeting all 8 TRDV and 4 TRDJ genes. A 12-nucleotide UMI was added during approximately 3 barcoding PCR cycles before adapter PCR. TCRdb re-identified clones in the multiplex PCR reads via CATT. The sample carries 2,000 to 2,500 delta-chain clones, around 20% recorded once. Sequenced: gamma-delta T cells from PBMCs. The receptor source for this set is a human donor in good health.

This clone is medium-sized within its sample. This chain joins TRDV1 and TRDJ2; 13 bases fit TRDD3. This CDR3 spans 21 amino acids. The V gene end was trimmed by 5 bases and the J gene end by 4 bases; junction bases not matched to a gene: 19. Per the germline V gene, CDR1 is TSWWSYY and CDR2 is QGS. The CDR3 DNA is TGTGCTCTTGGGAACTTCCTAAGGGTCGCCTACTGGGGGATACGGACAGCACAACTCTTCTTT. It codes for CALGNFLRVAYWGIRTAQLFF.

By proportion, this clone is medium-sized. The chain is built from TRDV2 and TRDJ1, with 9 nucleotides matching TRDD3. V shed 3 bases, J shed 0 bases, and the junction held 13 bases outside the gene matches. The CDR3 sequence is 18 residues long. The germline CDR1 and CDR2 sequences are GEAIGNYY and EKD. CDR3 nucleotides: TGTGCCTGTGACCGTATAGGGGATACGCCCTTGTACACCGATAAACTCATCTTT. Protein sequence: CACDRIGDTPLYTDKLIF.

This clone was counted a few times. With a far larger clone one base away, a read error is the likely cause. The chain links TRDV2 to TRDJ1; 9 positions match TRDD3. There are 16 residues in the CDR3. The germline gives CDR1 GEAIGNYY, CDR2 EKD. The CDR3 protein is CACDGLLGEGTDKIIF. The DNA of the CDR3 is TGTGCCTGTGACGGACTACTGGGGGAAGGCACCGATAAAATCATCTTT.

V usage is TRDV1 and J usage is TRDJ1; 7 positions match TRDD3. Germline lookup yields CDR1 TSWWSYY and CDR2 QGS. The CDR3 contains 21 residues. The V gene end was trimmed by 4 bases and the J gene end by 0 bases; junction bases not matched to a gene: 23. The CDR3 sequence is CALGGPSPKVWGYLYTDKLIF. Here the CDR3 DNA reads TGTGCTCTTGGGGGACCTTCTCCTAAGGTCTGGGGGTATCTCTACACCGATAAACTCATCTTT.

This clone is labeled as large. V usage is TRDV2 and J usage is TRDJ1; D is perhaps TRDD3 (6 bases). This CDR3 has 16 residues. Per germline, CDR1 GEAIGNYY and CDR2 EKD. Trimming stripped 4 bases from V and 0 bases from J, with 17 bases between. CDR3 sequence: CACEELVGVNTDKLIF. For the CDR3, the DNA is TGTGCCTGTGAGGAGTTGGTGGGGGTAAACACCGATAAACTCATCTTT.

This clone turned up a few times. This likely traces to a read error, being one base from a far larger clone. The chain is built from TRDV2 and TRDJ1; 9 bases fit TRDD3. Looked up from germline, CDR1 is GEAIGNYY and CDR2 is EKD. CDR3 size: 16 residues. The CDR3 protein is CACDGLLGEGTNKLIF. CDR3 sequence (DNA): TGTGCCTGTGACGGACTACTGGGGGAAGGCACCAATAAACTCATCTTT.

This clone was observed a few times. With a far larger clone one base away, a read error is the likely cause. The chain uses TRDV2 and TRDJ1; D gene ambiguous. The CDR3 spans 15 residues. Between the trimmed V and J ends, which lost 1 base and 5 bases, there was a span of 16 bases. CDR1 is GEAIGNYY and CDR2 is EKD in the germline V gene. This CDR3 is CACDTAGRTRDKLIF. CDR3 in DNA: TGTGCCTGTGACACAGCGGGCAGGACGAGGGATAAACTCATCTTT.

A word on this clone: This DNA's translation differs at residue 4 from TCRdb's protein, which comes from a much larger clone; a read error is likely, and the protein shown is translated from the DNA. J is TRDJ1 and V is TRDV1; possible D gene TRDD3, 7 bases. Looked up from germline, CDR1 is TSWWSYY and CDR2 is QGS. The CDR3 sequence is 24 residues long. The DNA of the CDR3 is TGTGCTCTTGAGGAACTTCTATACCTTCCCGTCGTACTGGGGTCTATAGATGACACCGATAAACTCATCTTT. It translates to CALEELLYLPVVLGSIDDTDKLIF.

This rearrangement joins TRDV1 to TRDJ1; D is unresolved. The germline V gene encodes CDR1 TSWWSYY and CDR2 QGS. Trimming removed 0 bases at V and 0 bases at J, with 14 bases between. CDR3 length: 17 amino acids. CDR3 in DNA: TGTGCTCTTGGGGAACTAATCAGGCCTCGGTACACCGATAAACTCATCTTT. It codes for CALGELIRPRYTDKLIF.

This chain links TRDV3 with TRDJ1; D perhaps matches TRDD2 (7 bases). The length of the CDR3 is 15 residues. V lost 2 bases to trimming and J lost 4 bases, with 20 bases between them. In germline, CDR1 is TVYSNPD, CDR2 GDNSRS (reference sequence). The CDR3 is CAFVSYPGEIDKLIF. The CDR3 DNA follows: TGTGCCTTTGTTTCCTACCCGGGGGAAATCGATAAACTCATCTTT. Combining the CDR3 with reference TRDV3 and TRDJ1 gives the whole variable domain CDKVTQSSPDQTVASGSEVVLLCTYDTVYSNPDLFWYRIRPDYSFQFVFYGDNSRSEGADFTQGRFSVKHILTQKAFHLVISPVRTEDSATYYCAFVSYPGEIDKLIFGKGTRVTVEP.

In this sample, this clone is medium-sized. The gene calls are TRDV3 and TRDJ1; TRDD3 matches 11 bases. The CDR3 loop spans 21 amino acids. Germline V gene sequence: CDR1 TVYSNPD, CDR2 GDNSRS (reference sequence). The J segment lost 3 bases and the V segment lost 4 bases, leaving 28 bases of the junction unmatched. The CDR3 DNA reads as TGTGCCTACCACCTGCCCTCCTACGCTAGTTTACTGGGGGATAGAGCCGATAAACTCATCTTT. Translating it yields CAYHLPSYASLLGDRADKLIF. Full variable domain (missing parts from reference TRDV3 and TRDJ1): CDKVTQSSPDQTVASGSEVVLLCTYDTVYSNPDLFWYRIRPDYSFQFVFYGDNSRSEGADFTQGRFSVKHILTQKAFHLVISPVRTEDSATYYCAYHLPSYASLLGDRADKLIFGKGTRVTVEP.

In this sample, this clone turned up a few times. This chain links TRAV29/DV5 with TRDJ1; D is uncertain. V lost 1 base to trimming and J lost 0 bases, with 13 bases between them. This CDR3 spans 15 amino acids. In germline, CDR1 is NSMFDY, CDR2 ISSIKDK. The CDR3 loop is CAASQSHGNTDKLIF. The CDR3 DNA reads TGTGCAGCAAGCCAAAGCCATGGGAACACCGATAAACTCATCTTT.

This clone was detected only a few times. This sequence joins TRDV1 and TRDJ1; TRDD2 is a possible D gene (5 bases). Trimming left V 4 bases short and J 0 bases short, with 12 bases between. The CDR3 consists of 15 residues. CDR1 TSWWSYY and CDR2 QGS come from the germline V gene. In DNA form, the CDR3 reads TGTGCTCTTGGGGGACTTCCCGGGTACACCGATAAACTCATCTTT. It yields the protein CALGGLPGYTDKLIF.

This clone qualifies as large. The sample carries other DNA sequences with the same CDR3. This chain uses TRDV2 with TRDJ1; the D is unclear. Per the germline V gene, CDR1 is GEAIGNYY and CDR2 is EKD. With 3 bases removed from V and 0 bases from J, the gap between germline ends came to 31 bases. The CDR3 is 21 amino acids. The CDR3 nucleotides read TGTGCCTGTGACCTTCTAACCAACGTAGGCGGTGATTCTGAGTACACCGATAAACTCATCTTT. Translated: CACDLLTNVGGDSEYTDKLIF.

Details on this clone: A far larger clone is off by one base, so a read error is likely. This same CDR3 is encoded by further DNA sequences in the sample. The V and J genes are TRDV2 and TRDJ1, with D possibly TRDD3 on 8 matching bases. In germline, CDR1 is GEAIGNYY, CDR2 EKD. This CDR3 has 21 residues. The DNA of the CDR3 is TGTGCCTGTGACAAAGTTCCTACCGGGGGGGATAATGGCCCTTACACCGATAAACTTATCTTT. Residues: CACDKVPTGGDNGPYTDKLIF.

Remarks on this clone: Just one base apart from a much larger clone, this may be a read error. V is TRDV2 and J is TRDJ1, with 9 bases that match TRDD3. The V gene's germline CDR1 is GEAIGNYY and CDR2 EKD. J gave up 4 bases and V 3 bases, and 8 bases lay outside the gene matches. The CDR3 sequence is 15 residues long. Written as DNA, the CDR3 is TGTGCCTGTGACCCACTGGGGGAAACGGACGATAAACTCATCTTT. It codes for CACDPLGETDDKLIF.